The 13 T cell receptor beta chains listed next were all sequenced from one sample in a study of cytomegalovirus exposure and HLA in healthy donors. TCRdb keeps only in-frame clones here, not all; method: immunoSEQ multiplex PCR. The table includes 160,000 or so clones, about four fifths detected once. The sequenced material came from PBMCs. These TCRs come from a man aged 30-40 years in good health and CMV-seropositive.

This chain uses TRBV5-4 with TRBJ1-2; 9 bases are a match to TRBD1. J lost 5 bases, V lost 3 bases, and 5 bases had no gene match. This CDR3 contains 14 residues. The germline CDR1 and CDR2 sequences are SGHNT and YYREEE (reference sequence). CDR3 amino acids: CASSSQGAGYGYTF. DNA for the CDR3: TGTGCCAGCAGCTCACAGGGGGCGGGATATGGCTACACCTTC. The full variable domain, its missing parts supplied by reference TRBV5-4 and TRBJ1-2, is ETGVTQSPTHLIKTRGQQVTLRCSSQSGHNTVSWYQQALGQGPQFIFQYYREEENGRGNFPPRFSGLQFPNYSSELNVNALELDDSALYLCASSSQGAGYGYTFGSGTRLTVV.

The chain is built from TRBV5-8 and TRBJ2-7; a possible D gene is TRBD2 (6 bases). Germline CDR1 and CDR2: SGHTS and YDEGEE. CDR3 length equals 14 residues. Trimming cost V 3 bases and J 7 bases, with 17 bases left between them. The CDR3 loop is CASSSSVWAGEQYF. CDR3 DNA: TGTGCCAGCAGCTCTTCGGTTTGGGCGGGGGAGCAGTACTTC.

This chain connects TRBV6-1 to TRBJ1-1, with a tentative D call TRBD1 (6 bases). The germline V gene has CDR1 MNHNS and CDR2 SASEGT. Trimming took 1 base from V and 3 from J, leaving 12 bases between them. This CDR3 comprises 15 residues. CDR3 amino acids: CASSEDTGFDTEAFF. The CDR3 DNA sequence: TGTGCCAGCAGTGAAGACACAGGGTTTGACACTGAAGCTTTCTTT.

This clone was recorded once. The chain has TRBV27 and TRBJ2-6, with 13 bases fitting TRBD2. The CDR3 is made up of 19 amino acids. From germline, CDR1 is MNHEY and CDR2 SMNVEV (reference sequence). V lost 2 bases to trimming and J lost 0 bases; unmatched junction nucleotides: 4. The chain's CDR3 is CASSLGLAGEYSGANVLTF. The CDR3, as DNA: TGTGCCAGCAGTTTAGGACTAGCGGGAGAGTACTCTGGGGCCAACGTCCTGACTTTC. Filled out from reference TRBV27 and TRBJ2-6, the complete variable domain reads EAQVTQNPRYLITVTGKKLTVTCSQNMNHEYMSWYRQDPGLGLRQIYYSMNVEVTDKGDVPEGYKVSRKEKRNFPLILESPSPNQTSLYFCASSLGLAGEYSGANVLTFGAGSRLTVL.

The chain carries TRBV6-5 and TRBJ1-2; TRBD1 aligns across 7 bases. Germline loops: CDR1 MNHEY, CDR2 SVGAGI. The V and J ends lost 5 bases and 6 bases, in that order; junction bases with no gene match: 9. The CDR3 runs to 14 residues. CDR3 coding DNA: TGTGCCAGCAGTAAACAACCACAGGGGCATGGCTACACCTTC. It codes for CASSKQPQGHGYTF.

This chain links TRBV15 with TRBJ2-3; 7 nucleotides agree with TRBD2. The CDR3 runs to 20 residues. Unmatched junction bases numbered 20, after V lost 3 bases and J lost 2 bases. Germline values: CDR1 LNHNV, CDR2 YYDKDF (reference sequence). CDR3 coding DNA: TGTGCCACCAGCAGTGCCCCGCTCAAAACTAGCGAGGACTACACAGATACGCAGTATTTT. Translating it yields CATSSAPLKTSEDYTDTQYF.

The chain combines TRBV30 with TRBJ1-2; 9 positions agree with TRBD1. The V gene's germline CDR1 is GTSNPN and CDR2 SVGIG (reference sequence). V shed 0 bases and J 6 bases; nucleotides not matched to a gene: 2. The CDR3 has 13 amino acids. CDR3 bases: TGTGCCTGGAGTGTAGGGACAGGGAATGGCTACACCTTC. Its translation is CAWSVGTGNGYTF.

The CDR3 is CASRAGLAGFTDTQYF. CDR3 DNA: TGCGCCAGCAGAGCGGGACTAGCGGGCTTCACAGATACGCAGTATTTT. The chain joins TRBV5-1 to TRBJ2-3; the match to TRBD2 covers 12 bases. V lost 5 bases and J lost 2; bases outside the gene matches: 6. The CDR3 runs to 16 residues. Germline V gene data show CDR1 as SGHRS and CDR2 as YFSETQ.

In DNA form, the CDR3 reads TGCGCCAGCACCCTGGACGGGGGTCCTGGAAACACCATATATTTT. This translates into CASTLDGGPGNTIYF. The chain uses TRBV5-1 and TRBJ1-3; weak D call: TRBD1 (5 bases). The CDR3 covers 15 residues. The V and J ends lost 6 bases and 2 bases respectively, with 15 bases between them. Germline assignment: CDR1 SGHRS and CDR2 YFSETQ.

The V and J genes are TRBV7-2 and TRBJ2-7, with 8 positions matching TRBD1. The length of the CDR3 is 14 residues. The junction had 5 bases not matched to a gene; V was cut back by 4 bases and J by 3 bases. The germline V gene encodes CDR1 SGHTA and CDR2 FQGNSA. The CDR3 sequence is CASSWDRSSYEQYF. DNA of the CDR3: TGTGCCAGCAGCTGGGACAGGTCCAGCTACGAGCAGTACTTC.

V is TRBV6-5 and J is TRBJ2-1; D is perhaps TRBD1 (5 bases). The CDR3 runs 13 residues. Germline-derived CDR1 and CDR2 are MNHEY and SVGAGI. Trimming took 0 bases from V and 10 from J, leaving 10 bases between them. The CDR3 bases are TGTGCCAGCAGTTACTCCAGGGTGACGGAGCAGTTCTTC. As protein: CASSYSRVTEQFF.

The V and J genes are TRBV6-6 and TRBJ1-6; 9 positions agree with TRBD1. Germline V CDR1 and CDR2: MNHNY, SVGAGI (reference sequence). This CDR3 is 15 amino acids long. Trimming took 6 bases from V and 7 from J; bases not matched to a gene: 7. The CDR3 sequence is CASSLQGALNSPLHF. CDR3 DNA: TGTGCCAGCAGCTTACAGGGGGCGCTGAATTCACCCCTCCACTTT.

The chain is built from TRBV7-6 and TRBJ1-1, with TRBD1 matching 7 bases. Per the germline V gene, CDR1 is SGHVS and CDR2 is FNYEAQ. The CDR3 is 16 amino acids. Trimming removed 3 bases from V and 2 bases from J; junction bases left unmatched: 9. The CDR3 loop is CASSLGPGDSNTEAFF. Written as DNA, the CDR3 is TGTGCCAGCAGCTTGGGACCAGGGGACAGCAACACTGAAGCTTTCTTT.